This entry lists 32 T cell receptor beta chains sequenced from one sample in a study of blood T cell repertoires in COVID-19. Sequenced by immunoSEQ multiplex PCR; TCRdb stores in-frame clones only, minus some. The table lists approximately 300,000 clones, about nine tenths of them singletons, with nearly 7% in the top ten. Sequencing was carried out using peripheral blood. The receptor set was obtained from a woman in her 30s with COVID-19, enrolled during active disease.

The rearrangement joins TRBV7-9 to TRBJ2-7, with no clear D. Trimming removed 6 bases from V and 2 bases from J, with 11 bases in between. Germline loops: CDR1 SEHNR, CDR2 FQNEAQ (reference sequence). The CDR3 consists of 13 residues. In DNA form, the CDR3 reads TGTGCCAGCAGGTTCGACGGAGCCTACGAGCAGTACTTC. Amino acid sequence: CASRFDGAYEQYF.

The CDR3 sequence is CASSQVGSYNEQFF. The CDR3 nucleotides read TGCGCCAGCAGCCAAGTCGGCTCCTACAATGAGCAGTTCTTC. The chain links TRBV4-1 to TRBJ2-1; no reliable D call. The CDR3 consists of 14 residues. Trimming cost V 1 base and J 0 bases, with 4 bases left between them. CDR1 is MGHRA and CDR2 is YSYEKL in the germline V gene.

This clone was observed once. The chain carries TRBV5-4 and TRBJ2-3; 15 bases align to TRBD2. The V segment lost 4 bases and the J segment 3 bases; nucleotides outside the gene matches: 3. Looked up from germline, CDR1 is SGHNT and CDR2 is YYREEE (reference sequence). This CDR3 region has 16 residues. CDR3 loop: CASSLGLAGGTDTQYF. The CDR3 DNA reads TGTGCCAGCAGCCTGGGACTAGCGGGAGGTACAGATACGCAGTATTTT. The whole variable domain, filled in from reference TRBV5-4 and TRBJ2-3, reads ETGVTQSPTHLIKTRGQQVTLRCSSQSGHNTVSWYQQALGQGPQFIFQYYREEENGRGNFPPRFSGLQFPNYSSELNVNALELDDSALYLCASSLGLAGGTDTQYFGPGTRLTVL.

DNA of the CDR3: TGCGCCAGCAGCCAAGATAGGGCCGTAGGGAGCCAGTTCTTC. This encodes CASSQDRAVGSQFF. The chain links TRBV4-3 to TRBJ2-1, with D perhaps matching TRBD2 (5 bases). This CDR3 has 14 amino acids. The V gene's germline CDR1 is LGHNA and CDR2 YSLEER. V lost 0 bases and J lost 13, with 16 bases in between.

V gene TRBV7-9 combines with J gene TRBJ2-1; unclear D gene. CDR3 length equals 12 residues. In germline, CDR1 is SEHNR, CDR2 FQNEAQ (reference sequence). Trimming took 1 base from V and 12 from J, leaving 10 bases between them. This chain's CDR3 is CASSLGPRGQFF. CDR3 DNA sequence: TGTGCCAGCAGCTTAGGGCCCCGAGGGCAGTTCTTC.

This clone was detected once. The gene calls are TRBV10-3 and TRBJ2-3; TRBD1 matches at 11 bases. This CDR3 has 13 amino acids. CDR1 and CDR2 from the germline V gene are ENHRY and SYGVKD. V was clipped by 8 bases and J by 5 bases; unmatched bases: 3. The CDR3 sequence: CAIRDRGEDTQYF. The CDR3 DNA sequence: TGTGCCATCCGGGACAGGGGGGAAGATACGCAGTATTTT.

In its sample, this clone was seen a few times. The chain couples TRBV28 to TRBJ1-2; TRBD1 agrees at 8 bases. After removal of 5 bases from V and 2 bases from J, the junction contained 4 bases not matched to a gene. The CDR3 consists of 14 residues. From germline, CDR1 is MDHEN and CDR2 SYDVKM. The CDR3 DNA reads TGTGCCAGCAGTCTTTGGACAGGGAACTATGGCTACACCTTC. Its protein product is CASSLWTGNYGYTF.

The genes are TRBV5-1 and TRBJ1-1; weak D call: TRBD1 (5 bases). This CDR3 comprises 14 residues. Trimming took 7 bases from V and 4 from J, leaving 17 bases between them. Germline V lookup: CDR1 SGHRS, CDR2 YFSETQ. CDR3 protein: CASWRGSGRTEAFF. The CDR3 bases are TGCGCCAGCTGGAGGGGCTCCGGTCGCACTGAAGCTTTCTTT.

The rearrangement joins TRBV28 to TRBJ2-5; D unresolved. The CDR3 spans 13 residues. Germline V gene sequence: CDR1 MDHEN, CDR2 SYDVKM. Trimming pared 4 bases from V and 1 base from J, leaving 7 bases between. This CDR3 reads CASSSPSQETQYF. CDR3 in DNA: TGTGCCAGCAGTTCCCCCAGCCAAGAGACCCAGTACTTC.

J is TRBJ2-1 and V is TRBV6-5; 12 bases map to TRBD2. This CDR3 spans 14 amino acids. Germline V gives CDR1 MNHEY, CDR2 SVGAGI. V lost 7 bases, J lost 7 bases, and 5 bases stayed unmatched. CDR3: CASTGLAGLNEQFF. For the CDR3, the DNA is TGTGCCAGCACCGGACTAGCGGGATTGAATGAGCAGTTCTTC.

The CDR3 sequence: CASSLRQGNTIYF. CDR3 bases: TGTGCCAGCAGCTTACGACAAGGAAACACCATATATTTT. V gene TRBV7-3 combines with J gene TRBJ1-3; no definite D call. Looked up from germline, CDR1 is SGHTA and CDR2 is FQGTGA. V was clipped by 2 bases and J by 4 bases, with 6 bases between them. CDR3 length equals 13 residues.

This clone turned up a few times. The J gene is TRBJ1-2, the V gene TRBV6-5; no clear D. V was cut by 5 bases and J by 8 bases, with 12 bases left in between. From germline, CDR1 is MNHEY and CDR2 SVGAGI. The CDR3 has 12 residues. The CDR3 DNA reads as TGTGCCAGCAGTCGAGGTAGAACCGGCTACACCTTC. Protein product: CASSRGRTGYTF.

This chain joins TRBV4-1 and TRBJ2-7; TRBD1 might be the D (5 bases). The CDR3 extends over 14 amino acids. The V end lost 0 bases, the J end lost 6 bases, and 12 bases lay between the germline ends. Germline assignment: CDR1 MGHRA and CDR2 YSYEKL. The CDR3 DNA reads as TGCGCCAGCAGCCAAGAGCCAGGGCTGGCCGAGCAGTACTTC. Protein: CASSQEPGLAEQYF.

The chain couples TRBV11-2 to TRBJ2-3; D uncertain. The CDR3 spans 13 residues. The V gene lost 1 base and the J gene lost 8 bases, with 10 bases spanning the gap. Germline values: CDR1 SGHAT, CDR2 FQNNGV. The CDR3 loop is CASSLARSVTQYF. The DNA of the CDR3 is TGTGCCAGCAGCTTAGCTAGATCTGTTACGCAGTATTTT.

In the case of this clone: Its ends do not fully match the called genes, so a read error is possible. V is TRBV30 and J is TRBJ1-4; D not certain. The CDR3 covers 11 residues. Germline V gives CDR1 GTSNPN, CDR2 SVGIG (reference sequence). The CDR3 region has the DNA TGTGCCTGGAGTGGTCACGGGGAAGTGGGTTTT. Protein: CAWSGHGEVGF.

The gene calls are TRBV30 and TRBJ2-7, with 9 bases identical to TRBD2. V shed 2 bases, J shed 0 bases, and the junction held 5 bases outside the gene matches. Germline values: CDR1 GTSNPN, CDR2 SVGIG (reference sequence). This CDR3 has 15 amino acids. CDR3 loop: CAWSHPTSGSYEQYF. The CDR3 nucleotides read TGTGCCTGGAGTCATCCGACTAGCGGCTCCTACGAGCAGTACTTC.

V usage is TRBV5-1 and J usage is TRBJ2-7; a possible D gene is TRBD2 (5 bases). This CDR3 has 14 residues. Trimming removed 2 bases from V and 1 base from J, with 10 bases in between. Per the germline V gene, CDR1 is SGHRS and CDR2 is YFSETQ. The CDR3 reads CASSFVGRSYEQYF. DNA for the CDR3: TGCGCCAGCAGCTTTGTAGGGAGATCCTACGAGCAGTACTTC. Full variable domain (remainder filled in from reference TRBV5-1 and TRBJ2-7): KAGVTQTPRYLIKTRGQQVTLSCSPISGHRSVSWYQQTPGQGLQFLFEYFSETQRNKGNFPGRFSGRQFSNSRSEMNVSTLELGDSALYLCASSFVGRSYEQYFGPGTRLTVT.

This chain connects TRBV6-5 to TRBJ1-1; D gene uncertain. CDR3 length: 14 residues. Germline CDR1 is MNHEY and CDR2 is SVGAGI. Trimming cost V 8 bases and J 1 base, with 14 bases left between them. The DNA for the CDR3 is TGTGCCAGCGGCGAGGCCCCCCCGAACACTGAAGCTTTCTTT. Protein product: CASGEAPPNTEAFF.

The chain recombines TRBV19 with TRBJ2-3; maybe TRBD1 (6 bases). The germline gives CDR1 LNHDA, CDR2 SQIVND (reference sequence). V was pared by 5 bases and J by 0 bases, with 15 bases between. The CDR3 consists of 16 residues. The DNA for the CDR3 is TGTGCCAGTAGTTCCCGGTCTAGGGGGAGCACAGATACGCAGTATTTT. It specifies CASSSRSRGSTDTQYF.

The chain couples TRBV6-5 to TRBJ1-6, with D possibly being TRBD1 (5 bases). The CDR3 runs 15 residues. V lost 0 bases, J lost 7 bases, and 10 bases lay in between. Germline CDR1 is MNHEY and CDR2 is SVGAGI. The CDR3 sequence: CASSYSGGGNSPLHF. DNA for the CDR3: TGTGCCAGCAGTTACTCTGGGGGAGGAAATTCACCCCTCCACTTT.

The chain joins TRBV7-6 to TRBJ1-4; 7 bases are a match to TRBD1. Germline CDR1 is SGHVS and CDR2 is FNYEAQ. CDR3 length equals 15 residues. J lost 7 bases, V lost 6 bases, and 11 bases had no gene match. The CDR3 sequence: CASSLTTGRGEKLFF. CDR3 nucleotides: TGTGCCAGCAGTTTAACGACAGGGAGAGGTGAAAAACTGTTTTTT.

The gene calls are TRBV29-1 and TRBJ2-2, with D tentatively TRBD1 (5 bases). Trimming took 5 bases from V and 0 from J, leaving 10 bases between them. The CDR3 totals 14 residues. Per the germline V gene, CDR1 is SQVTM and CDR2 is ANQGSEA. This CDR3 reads CSVRQRTNTGELFF. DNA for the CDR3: TGCAGCGTTAGACAGAGAACGAACACCGGGGAGCTGTTTTTT.

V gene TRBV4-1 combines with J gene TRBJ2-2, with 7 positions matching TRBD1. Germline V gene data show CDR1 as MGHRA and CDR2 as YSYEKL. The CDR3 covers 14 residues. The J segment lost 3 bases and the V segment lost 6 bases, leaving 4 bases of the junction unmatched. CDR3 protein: CASSRTGHTGELFF. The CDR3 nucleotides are TGCGCCAGCAGTCGGACAGGCCACACCGGGGAGCTGTTTTTT.

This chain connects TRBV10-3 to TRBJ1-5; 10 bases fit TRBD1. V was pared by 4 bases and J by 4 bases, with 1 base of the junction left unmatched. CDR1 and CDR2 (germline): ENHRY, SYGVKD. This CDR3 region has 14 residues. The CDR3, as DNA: TGTGCCATCAGTGGGACAGGGGGTAATCAGCCCCAGCATTTT. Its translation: CAISGTGGNQPQHF.

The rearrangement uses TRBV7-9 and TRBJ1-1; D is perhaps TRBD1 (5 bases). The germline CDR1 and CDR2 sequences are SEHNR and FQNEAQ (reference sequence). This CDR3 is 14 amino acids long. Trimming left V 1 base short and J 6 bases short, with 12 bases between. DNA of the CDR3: TGTGCCAGCAGCTTAGACGCAGGGCATCCTGAAGCTTTCTTT. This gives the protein CASSLDAGHPEAFF.

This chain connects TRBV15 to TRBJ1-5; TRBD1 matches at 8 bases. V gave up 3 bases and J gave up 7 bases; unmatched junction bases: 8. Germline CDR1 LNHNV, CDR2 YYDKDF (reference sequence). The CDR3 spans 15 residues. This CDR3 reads CATSSRRGQGQPQHF. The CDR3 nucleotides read TGTGCCACCAGCAGTCGCAGGGGGCAGGGGCAGCCCCAGCATTTT.

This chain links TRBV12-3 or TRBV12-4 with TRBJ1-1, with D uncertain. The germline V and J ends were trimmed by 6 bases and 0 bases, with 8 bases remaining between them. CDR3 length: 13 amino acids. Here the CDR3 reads CASSRSVNTEAFF. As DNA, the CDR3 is TGTGCCAGCAGCCGATCAGTGAACACTGAAGCTTTCTTT.

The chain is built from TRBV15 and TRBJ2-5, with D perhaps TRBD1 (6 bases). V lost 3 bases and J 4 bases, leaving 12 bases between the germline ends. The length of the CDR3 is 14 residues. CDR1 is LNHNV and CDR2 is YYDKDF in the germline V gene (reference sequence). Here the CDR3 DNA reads TGTGCCACCAGCAGGTGGGGGCGAGGAGAGACCCAGTACTTC. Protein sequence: CATSRWGRGETQYF.

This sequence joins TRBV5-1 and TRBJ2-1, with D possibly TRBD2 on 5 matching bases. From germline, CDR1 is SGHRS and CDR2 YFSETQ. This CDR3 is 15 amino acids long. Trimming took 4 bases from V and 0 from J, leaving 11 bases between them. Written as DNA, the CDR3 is TGCGCCAGCAGCACGATCAGCGGCTCCTACAATGAGCAGTTCTTC. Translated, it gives CASSTISGSYNEQFF.

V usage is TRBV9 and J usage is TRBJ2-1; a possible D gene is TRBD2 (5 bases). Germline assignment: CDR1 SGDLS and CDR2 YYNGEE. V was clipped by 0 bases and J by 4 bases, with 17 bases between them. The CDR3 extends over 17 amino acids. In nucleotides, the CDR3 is TGTGCCAGCAGCGTAGAGCCGCGGGTGGACCCTTACAATGAGCAGTTCTTC. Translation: CASSVEPRVDPYNEQFF.

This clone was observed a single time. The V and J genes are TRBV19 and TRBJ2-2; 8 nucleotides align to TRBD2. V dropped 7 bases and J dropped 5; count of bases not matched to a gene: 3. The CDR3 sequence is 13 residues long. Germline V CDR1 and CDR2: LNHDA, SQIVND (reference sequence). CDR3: CASNPGGTGELFF. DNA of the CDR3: TGTGCCAGTAATCCGGGGGGGACCGGGGAGCTGTTTTTT.

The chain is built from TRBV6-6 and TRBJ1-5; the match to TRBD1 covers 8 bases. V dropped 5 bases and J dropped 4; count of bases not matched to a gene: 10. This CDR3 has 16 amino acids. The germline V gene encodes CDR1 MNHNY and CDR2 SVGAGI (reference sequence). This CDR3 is CASSRTGQLENQPQHF. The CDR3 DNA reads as TGTGCCAGCAGTCGGACAGGGCAACTAGAGAATCAGCCCCAGCATTTT.